The following is a TCR beta chain sequence with its context. This sample was taken from a study of blood T cell repertoires in COVID-19. Overall study: T cells, B-cell-depleted T cells, or PBMCs supplied cDNA or gDNA.

Clones were sequenced by immunoSEQ multiplex PCR, and TCRdb holds only the in-frame ones, with some missing. The sample contains around 190,000 clones, roughly four fifths of which appear only once. CDR3 length: 13 residues. CDR1 is LNHDA, CDR2 SQIVND, per germline (reference sequence). The V gene lost 2 bases and the J gene lost 3 bases, with 8 bases spanning the gap. The clonotype comes from a woman in her 70s with COVID-19, enrolled during active disease. This chain links TRBV19 with TRBJ2-7, with D tentatively TRBD1 (6 bases). Sample: peripheral blood. This CDR3 is CASSIPTGYEQYF. The CDR3 DNA reads TGTGCCAGTAGTATACCGACAGGCTACGAGCAGTACTTC.